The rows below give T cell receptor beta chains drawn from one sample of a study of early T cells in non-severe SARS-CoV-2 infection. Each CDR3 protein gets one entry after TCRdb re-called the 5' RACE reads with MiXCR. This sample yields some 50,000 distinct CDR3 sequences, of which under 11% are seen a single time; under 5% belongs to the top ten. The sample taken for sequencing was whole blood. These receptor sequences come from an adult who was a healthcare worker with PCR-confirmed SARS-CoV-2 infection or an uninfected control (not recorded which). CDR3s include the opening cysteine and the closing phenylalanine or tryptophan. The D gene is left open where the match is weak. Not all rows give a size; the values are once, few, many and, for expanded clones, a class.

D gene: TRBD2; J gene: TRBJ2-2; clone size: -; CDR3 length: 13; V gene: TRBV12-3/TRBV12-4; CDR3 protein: CASGGGAFRELFF; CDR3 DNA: TGTGCCAGCGGCGGGGGGGCCTTCCGGGAGCTGTTTTTT
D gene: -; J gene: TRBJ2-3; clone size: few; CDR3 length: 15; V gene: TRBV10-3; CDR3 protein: CAISEYSGSTDTQYF; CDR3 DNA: TGTGCCATCAGTGAGTACTCGGGGAGCACAGATACGCAGTATTTT
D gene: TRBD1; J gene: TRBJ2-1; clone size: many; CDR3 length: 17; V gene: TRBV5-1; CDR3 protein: CASSLGQGKDLRNEQFF; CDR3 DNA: TGCGCCAGCAGCTTGGGACAGGGGAAAGATTTAAGGAATGAGCAGTTCTTC
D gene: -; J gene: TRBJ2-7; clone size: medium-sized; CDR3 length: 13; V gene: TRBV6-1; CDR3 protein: CASSEGLSYEQYF; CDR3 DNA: TGTGCCAGCAGTGAAGGTCTGTCCTACGAGCAGTACTTC
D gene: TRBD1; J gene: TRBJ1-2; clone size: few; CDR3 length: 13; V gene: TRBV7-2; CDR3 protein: CASSSQGALGYTF; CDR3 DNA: TGTGCCAGCAGCTCACAGGGGGCTTTGGGCTACACCTTC
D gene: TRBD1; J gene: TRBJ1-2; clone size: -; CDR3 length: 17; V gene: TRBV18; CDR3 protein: CASSPQGQGTSNYGYTF; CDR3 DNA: TGTGCCAGCTCACCCCAGGGACAGGGAACGTCAAACTATGGCTACACCTTC
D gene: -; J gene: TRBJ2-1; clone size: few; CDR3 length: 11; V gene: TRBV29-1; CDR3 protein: CSVVSVPEQFF; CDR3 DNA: TGCAGCGTTGTAAGCGTTCCCGAGCAGTTCTTC
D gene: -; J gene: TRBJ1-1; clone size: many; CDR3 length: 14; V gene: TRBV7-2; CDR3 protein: CASSHSPPGVEAFF; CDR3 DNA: TGTGCCAGCAGCCACTCCCCACCTGGGGTTGAAGCTTTCTTT
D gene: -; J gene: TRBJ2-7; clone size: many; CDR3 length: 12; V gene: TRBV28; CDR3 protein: CASTRDTYEQYF; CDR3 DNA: TGTGCCAGCACAAGGGACACCTACGAGCAGTACTTC
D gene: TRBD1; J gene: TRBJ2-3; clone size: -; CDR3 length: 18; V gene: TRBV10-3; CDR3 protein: CAISESRTGTFSSGTQYF; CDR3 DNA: TGTGCCATCAGTGAATCAAGGACAGGGACCTTTAGTTCGGGTACGCAGTATTTT
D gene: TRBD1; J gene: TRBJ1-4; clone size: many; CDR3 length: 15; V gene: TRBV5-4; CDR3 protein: CASSSPGQGSEKLFF; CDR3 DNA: TGTGCCAGCAGCTCCCCGGGACAGGGGAGCGAAAAACTGTTTTTT
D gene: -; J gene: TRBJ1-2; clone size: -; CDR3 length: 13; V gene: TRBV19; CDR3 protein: CASSIDPQSGYTF; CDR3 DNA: TGTGCCAGTAGTATAGATCCTCAGAGCGGCTACACCTTC
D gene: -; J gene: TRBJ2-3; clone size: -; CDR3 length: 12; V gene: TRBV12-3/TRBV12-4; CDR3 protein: CASSFDSPQQYF; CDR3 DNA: TGTGCCAGCAGTTTCGACAGTCCCCAACAGTATTTT
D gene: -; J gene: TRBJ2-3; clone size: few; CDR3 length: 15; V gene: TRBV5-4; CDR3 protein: CASSPGGVSTDTQYF; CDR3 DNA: TGTGCCAGCAGCCCAGGAGGCGTCAGCACAGATACGCAGTATTTT
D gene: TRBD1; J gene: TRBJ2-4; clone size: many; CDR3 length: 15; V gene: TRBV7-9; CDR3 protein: CASSPEGQIKNIQYF; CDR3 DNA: TGTGCCAGCAGCCCCGAGGGACAGATCAAAAACATTCAGTACTTC
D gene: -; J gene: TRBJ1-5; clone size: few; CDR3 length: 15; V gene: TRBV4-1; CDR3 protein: CASSQEIVGGQPQHF; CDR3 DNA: TGCGCCAGCAGCCAAGAAATCGTGGGAGGCCAGCCCCAGCATTTT
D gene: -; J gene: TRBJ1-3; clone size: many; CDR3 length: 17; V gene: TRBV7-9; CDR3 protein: CASSSIWRAGPGNTIYF; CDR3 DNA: TGTGCCAGCAGTTCAATTTGGCGGGCAGGGCCGGGAAACACCATATATTTT
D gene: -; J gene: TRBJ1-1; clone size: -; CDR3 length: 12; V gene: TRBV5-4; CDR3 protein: CASSLGGYEAFF; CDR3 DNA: TGTGCCAGCAGTTTGGGCGGATATGAAGCTTTCTTT
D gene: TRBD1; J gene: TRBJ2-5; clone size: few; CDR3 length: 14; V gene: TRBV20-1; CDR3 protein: CSARAGTADETQYF; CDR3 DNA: TGCAGTGCTAGAGCTGGGACAGCTGATGAGACCCAGTACTTC
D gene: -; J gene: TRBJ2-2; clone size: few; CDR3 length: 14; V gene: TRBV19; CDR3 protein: CASKWQANTGELFF; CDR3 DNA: TGTGCCAGTAAGTGGCAAGCGAACACCGGGGAGCTGTTTTTT
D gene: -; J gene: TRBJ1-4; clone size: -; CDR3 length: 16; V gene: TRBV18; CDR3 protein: CASSPPRPGGDEKLFF; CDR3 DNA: TGTGCCAGCTCGCCTCCGCGTCCCGGAGGGGATGAAAAACTGTTTTTT
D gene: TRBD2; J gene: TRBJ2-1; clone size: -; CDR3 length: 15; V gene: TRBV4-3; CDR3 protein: CASSGLAGVGNEQFF; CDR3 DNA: TGCGCCAGCAGCGGTCTAGCGGGAGTGGGCAATGAGCAGTTCTTC
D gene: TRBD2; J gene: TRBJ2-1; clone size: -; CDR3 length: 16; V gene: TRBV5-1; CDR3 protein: CASSLLAGASYNEQFF; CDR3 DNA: TGCGCCAGCAGCTTGCTAGCGGGAGCTTCCTACAATGAGCAGTTCTTC
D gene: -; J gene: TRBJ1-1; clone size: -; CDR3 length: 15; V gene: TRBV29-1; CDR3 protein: CSVAVSPGMNTEAFF; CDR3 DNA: TGCAGCGTTGCTGTATCCCCGGGCATGAACACTGAAGCTTTCTTT
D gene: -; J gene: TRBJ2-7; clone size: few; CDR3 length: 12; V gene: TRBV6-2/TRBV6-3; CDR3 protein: CASSYRIYEQYF; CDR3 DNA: TGTGCCAGCAGTTACCGGATTTACGAGCAGTACTTC
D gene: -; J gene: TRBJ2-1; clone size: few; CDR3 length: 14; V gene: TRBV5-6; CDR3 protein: CASSPWAGGNEQFF; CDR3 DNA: TGTGCCAGCAGCCCTTGGGCCGGCGGCAATGAGCAGTTCTTC
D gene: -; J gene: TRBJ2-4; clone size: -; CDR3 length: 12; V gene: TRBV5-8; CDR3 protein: CASSFWENIQYF; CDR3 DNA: TGTGCCAGCAGCTTTTGGGAAAACATTCAGTACTTC
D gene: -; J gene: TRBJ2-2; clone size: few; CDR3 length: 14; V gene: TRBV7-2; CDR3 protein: CASSPQGPPGELFF; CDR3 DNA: TGTGCCAGCAGCCCACAGGGACCTCCCGGGGAGCTGTTTTTT
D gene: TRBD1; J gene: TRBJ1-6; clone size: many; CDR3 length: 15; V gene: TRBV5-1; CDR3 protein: CASSFGQVYNSPLHF; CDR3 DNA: TGCGCCAGCAGCTTCGGACAGGTCTATAATTCACCCCTCCACTTT
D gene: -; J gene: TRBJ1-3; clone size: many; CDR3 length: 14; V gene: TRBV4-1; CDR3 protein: CASSQRAQGNTIYF; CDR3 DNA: TGCGCCAGCAGCCAAAGGGCGCAAGGAAACACCATATATTTT
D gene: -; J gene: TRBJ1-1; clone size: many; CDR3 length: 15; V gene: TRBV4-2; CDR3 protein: CASSQQGQSNTEAFF; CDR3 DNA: TGTGCCAGCAGCCAACAGGGACAATCGAACACTGAAGCTTTCTTT
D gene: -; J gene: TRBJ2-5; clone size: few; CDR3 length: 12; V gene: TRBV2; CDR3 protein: CASRDRQETQYF; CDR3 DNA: TGTGCCAGCAGGGACAGACAAGAGACCCAGTACTTC
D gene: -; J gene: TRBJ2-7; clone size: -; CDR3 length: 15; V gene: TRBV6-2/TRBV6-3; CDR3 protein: CASRGLGRWEGEQYF; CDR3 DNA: TGTGCCAGCAGAGGCCTGGGGAGGTGGGAAGGCGAGCAGTACTTC
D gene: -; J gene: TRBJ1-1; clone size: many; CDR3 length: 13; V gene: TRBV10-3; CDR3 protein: CAIKGLENTEAFF; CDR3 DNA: TGTGCCATCAAGGGACTGGAAAACACTGAAGCTTTCTTT
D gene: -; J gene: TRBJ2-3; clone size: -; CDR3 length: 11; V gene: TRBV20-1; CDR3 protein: CSARQADTQYF; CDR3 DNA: TGCAGTGCTAGACAGGCAGATACGCAGTATTTT
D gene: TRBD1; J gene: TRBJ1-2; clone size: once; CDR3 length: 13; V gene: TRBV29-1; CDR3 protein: CSAPVLTGNGYTF; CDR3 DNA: TGCAGCGCCCCGGTGCTGACAGGGAATGGCTACACCTTC
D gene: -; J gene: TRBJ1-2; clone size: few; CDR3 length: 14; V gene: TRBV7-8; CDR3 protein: CASRQIGGNYGYTF; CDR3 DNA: TGTGCCAGCCGCCAGATCGGGGGGAACTATGGCTACACCTTC
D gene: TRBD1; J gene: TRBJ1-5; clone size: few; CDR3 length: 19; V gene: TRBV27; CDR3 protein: CASSGGTGGVFTSNQPQHF; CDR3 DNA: TGTGCCAGCAGTGGGGGGACAGGGGGAGTTTTTACGAGCAATCAGCCCCAGCATTTT
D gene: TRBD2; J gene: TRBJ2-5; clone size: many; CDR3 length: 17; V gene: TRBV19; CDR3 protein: CASSIDLLAGGSETQYF; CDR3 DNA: TGTGCCAGTAGTATAGATCTATTAGCGGGAGGGTCAGAGACCCAGTACTTC
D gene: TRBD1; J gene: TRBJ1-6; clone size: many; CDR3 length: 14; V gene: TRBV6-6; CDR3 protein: CASSAGTGFSPLHF; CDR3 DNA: TGTGCCAGCAGTGCCGGGACAGGGTTTTCACCCCTCCACTTT
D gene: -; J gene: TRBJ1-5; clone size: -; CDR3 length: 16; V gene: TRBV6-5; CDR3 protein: CASSPTFGYGNQPQHF; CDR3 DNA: TGTGCCAGCAGCCCAACCTTTGGTTATGGCAATCAGCCCCAGCATTTT
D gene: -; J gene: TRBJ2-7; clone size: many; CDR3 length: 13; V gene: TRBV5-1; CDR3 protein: CASSLLGSYEQYF; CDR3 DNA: TGCGCCAGCAGCTTGCTCGGCTCTTACGAGCAGTACTTC
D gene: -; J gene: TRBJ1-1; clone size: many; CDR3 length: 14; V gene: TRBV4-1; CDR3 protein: CASTPGRMNTEAFF; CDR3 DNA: TGCGCCAGCACCCCTGGGAGAATGAACACTGAAGCTTTCTTT
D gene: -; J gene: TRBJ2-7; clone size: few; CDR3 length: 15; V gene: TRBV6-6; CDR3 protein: CASSNPRQGRYEQYF; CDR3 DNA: TGTGCCAGCAGCAACCCCAGGCAGGGACGCTACGAGCAGTACTTC
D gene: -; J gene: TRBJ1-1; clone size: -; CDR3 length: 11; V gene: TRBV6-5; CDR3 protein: CASSYGGEAFF; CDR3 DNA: TGTGCCAGCAGTTACGGGGGGGAAGCTTTCTTT
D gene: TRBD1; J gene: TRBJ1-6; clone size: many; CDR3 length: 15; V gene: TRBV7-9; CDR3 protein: CARYPQGAVNSPLHF; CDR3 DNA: TGTGCCAGATATCCACAGGGGGCGGTTAATTCACCCCTCCACTTT
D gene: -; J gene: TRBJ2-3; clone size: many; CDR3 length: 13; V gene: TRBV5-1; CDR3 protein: CASSHLVGDTQYF; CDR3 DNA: TGCGCCAGCAGCCACCTCGTGGGAGATACGCAGTATTTT
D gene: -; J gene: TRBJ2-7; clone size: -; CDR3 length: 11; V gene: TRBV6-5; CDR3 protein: CASSLAREQYF; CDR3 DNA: TGTGCCAGCAGTTTGGCGCGAGAGCAGTACTTC